Here is one T cell receptor beta chain with its context. Its antigen is unknown. The entry originates in a study of CD8 T cells in ankylosing spondylitis. Findings and caveats of the study: Disease-linked clones, CD8+, were relatively rare in peripheral blood. Earlier authors reported some of these motif variants in reactive arthritis synovial fluid and blood. Seemingly characteristic of ankylosing spondylitis blood was a TCR beta motif consisting of about 8 highly homologous variants.

In TCRdb, the 5' RACE reads were re-called with MiXCR into one record per CDR3 protein. The sample has about 90,000 distinct CDR3 sequences; around 25% are singletons. Trimming removed 5 bases from V and 1 base from J; junction bases left unmatched: 5. The CDR3 runs 15 residues. The sequenced material came from blood, either unsorted or a sorted T cell fraction (not recorded which). The V gene is TRBV12-3 or TRBV12-4, the J gene TRBJ1-1, with 9 positions matching TRBD1. The TCR comes from a male donor with ankylosing spondylitis or in good health (not recorded which). Here the CDR3 DNA reads TGTGCCAGCAGTCGACAGGGGGGGTGGAACACTGAAGCTTTCTTT. This gives the protein CASSRQGGWNTEAFF.